This T cell receptor beta chain appears in the sequencing data of a study of shared clonotypes between healthy human individuals. Study context: Aged 18 to 49, the donors were a couple of women and a few men.

CDR3 length: 16 amino acids. All donors were healthy HIV-negative adults lacking recent acute infections or vaccinations. Everyone who donated was a Caucasian adult who lived in Nashville, Tennessee. Deep-level settings were used for running the assay. Only in-frame clones appear in the TCRdb table, and some are missing; sequencing was by immunoSEQ multiplex PCR. The sample has more than 2,000,000 clones, more than 90% seen once. The chain recombines TRBV12-2 with TRBJ1-5; the DNA was not used to check the table's D call, TRBD1. TRBV12-2 is assigned pseudogene status. The specimen was naive CD4+ T cells sorted from blood. Subset meaning: CD45RA+ positively selected. The receptor's source is a man aged 18 to 35 in good health. The CDR3 DNA sequence: TGTGCAAGTCGCTTAGCGGGGACAGGGGACAATCAGCCCCAGCATTTT. It is translated as CASRLAGTGDNQPQHF.